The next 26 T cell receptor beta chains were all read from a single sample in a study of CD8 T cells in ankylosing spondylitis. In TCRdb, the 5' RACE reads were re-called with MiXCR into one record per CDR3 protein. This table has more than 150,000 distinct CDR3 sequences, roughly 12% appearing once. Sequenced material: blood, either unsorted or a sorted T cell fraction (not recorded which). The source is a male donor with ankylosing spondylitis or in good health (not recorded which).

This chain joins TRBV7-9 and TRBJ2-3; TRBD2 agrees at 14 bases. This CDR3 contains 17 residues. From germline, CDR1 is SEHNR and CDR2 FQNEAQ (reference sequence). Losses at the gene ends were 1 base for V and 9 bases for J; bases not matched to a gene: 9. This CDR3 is CASSLGLAGGPVTTQYF. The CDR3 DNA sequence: TGTGCCAGCAGCTTAGGACTAGCGGGAGGGCCGGTAACCACGCAGTATTTT.

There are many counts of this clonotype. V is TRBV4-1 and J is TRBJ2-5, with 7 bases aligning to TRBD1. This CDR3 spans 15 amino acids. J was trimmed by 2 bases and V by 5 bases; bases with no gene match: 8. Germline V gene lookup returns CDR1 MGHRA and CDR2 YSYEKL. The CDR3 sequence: CASSSTGTLQETQYF. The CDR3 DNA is TGCGCCAGCAGCTCGACAGGGACCCTACAAGAGACCCAGTACTTC.

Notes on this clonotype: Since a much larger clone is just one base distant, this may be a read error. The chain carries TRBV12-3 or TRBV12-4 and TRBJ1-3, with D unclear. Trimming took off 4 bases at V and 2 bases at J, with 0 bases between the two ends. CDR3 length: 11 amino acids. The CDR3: CASSSGNTIYF. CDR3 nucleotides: TGTGCCAGCAGTTCTGGAAACACCATATATTTT.

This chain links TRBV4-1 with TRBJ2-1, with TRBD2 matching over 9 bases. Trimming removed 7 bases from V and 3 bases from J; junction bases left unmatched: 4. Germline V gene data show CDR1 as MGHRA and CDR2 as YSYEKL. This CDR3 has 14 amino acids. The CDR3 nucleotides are TGCGCCAGCAAAGAGCGGGAGGTCTACAATGAGCAGTTCTTC. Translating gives CASKEREVYNEQFF.

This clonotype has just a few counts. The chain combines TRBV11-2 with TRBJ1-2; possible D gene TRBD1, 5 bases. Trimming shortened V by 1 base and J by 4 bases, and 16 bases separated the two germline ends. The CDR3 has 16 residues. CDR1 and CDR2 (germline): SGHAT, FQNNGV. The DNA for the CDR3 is TGTGCCAGCAGCTTAGCCTTGGCAGGGTCGAGCTATGGCTACACCTTC. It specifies CASSLALAGSSYGYTF.

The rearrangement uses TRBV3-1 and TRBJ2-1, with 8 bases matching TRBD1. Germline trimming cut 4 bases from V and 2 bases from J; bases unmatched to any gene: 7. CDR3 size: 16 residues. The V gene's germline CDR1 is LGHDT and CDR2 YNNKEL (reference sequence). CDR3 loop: CASSPGDRGPYNEQFF. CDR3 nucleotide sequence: TGTGCCAGCAGCCCCGGCGACAGGGGTCCCTACAATGAGCAGTTCTTC.

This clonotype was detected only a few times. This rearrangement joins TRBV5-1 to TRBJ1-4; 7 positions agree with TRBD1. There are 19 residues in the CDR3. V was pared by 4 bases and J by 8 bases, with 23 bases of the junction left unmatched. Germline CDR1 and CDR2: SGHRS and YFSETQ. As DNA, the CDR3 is TGCGCCAGCAGCCCGTTGGGGGGCCTAGGAGGGTGGACAGGAGAAAAACTGTTTTTT. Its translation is CASSPLGGLGGWTGEKLFF.

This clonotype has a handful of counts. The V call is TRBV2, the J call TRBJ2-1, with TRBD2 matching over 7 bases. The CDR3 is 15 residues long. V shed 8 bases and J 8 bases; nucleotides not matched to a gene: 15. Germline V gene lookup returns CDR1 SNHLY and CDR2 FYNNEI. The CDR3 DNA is TGTGCCAGCCCCCAGGAGCGGGATGGAAGGGATGAGCAGTTCTTC. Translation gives CASPQERDGRDEQFF.

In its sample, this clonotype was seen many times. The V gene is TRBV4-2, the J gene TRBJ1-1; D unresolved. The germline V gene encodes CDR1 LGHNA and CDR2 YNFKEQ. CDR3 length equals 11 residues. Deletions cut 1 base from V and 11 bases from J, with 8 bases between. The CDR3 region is CASSQGLEAFF. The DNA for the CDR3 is TGTGCCAGCAGCCAAGGCCTAGAGGCTTTCTTT.

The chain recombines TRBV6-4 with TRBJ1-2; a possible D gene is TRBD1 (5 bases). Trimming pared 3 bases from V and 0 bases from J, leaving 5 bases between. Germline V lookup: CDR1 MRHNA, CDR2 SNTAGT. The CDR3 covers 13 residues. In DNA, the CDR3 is TGTGCCAGCAGTGAAGGGGCTAACTATGGCTACACCTTC. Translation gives CASSEGANYGYTF.

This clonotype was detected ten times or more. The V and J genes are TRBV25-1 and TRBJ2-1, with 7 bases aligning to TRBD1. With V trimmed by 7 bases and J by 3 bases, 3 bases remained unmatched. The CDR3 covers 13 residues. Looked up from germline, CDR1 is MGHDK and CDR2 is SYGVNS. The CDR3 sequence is CASTRDSYNEQFF. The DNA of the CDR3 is TGTGCCAGCACTAGGGACAGCTACAATGAGCAGTTCTTC.

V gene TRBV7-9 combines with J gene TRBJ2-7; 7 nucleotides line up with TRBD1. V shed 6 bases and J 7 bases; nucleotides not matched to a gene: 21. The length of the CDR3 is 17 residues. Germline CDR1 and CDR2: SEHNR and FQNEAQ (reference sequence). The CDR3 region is CASSDLTPGQWGGEQYF. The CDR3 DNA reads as TGTGCCAGCAGTGATTTAACCCCGGGACAGTGGGGCGGTGAGCAGTACTTC.

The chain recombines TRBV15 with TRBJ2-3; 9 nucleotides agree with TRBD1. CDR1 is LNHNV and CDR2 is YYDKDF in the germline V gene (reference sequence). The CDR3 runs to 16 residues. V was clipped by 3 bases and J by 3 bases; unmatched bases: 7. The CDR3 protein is CATSSEPGQGTDTQYF. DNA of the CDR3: TGTGCCACCAGCAGCGAACCGGGACAGGGAACAGATACGCAGTATTTT.

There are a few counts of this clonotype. The CDR3 loop is CASSFGPYYEQYF. In DNA form, the CDR3 reads TGTGCCAGCAGTTTTGGCCCATACTACGAGCAGTACTTC. The rearrangement joins TRBV12-3 or TRBV12-4 to TRBJ2-7; D is undetermined. V was shortened by 3 bases and J by 3 bases, with 9 bases between the two germline ends. The CDR3 is 13 amino acids.

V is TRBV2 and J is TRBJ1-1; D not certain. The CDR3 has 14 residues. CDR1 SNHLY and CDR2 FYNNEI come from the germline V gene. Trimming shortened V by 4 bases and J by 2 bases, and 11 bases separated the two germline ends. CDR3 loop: CASSVPPANTEAFF. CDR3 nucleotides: TGTGCCAGCAGTGTACCCCCCGCAAACACTGAAGCTTTCTTT.

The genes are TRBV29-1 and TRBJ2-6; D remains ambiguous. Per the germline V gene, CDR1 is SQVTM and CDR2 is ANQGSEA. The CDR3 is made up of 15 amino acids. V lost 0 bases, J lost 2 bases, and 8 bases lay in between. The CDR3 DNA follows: TGCAGCGTTGAAGATCACCGGGCTGGGGCCAACGTCCTGACTTTC. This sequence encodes CSVEDHRAGANVLTF.

CDR3 amino acids: CSVLTGRGGYTF. The CDR3 DNA reads TGCAGCGTCCTGACAGGGAGAGGTGGCTACACCTTC. The chain employs TRBV29-1 and TRBJ1-2; 7 bases fit TRBD1. Trimming removed 6 bases from V and 7 bases from J; junction bases left unmatched: 8. CDR3 length: 12 amino acids. Germline CDR1 SQVTM, CDR2 ANQGSEA.

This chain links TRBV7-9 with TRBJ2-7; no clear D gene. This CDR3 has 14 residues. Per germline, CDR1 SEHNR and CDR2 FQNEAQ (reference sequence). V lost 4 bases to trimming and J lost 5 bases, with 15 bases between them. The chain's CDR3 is CASSSTDGIHEQYF. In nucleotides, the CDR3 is TGTGCCAGCAGCTCCACCGACGGCATCCACGAGCAGTACTTC.

The CDR3 reads CSARVTGTLYEQYF. The CDR3 nucleotides read TGCAGTGCTAGAGTCACCGGGACACTATACGAGCAGTACTTC. This chain joins TRBV20-1 and TRBJ2-7; D is possibly TRBD1 (6 bases). Germline values: CDR1 DFQATT, CDR2 SNEGSKA (reference sequence). The length of the CDR3 is 14 residues. V gave up 1 base and J gave up 4 bases, with 14 bases separating them.

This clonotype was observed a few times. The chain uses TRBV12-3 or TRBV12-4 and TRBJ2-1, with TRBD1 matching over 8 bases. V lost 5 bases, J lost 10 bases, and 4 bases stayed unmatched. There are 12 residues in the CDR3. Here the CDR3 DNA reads TGTGCCAGCAGTCCACAGGGGGACGAGCAGTTCTTC. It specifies CASSPQGDEQFF.

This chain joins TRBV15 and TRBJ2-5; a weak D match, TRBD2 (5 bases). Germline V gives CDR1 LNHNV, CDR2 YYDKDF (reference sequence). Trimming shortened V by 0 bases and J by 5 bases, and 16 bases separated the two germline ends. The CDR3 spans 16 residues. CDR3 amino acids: CATSRDRVRTEETQYF. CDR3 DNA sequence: TGTGCCACCAGCAGAGATCGCGTCAGGACTGAGGAGACCCAGTACTTC.

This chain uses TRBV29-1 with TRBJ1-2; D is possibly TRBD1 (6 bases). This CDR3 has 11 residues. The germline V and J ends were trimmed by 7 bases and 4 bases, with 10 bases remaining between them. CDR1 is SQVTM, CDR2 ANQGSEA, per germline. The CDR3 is CSGRTVYGYTF. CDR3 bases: TGCAGCGGCAGGACAGTCTATGGCTACACCTTC.

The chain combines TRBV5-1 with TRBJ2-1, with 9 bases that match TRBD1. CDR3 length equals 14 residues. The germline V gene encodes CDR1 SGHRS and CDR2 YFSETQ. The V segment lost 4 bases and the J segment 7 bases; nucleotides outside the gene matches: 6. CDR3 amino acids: CASSPGTGRNEQFF. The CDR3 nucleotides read TGCGCCAGCAGCCCCGGGACAGGGCGTAATGAGCAGTTCTTC.

This chain's CDR3 is CASSPGARTQETQYF. CDR3 in DNA: TGCGCCAGCAGCCCCGGAGCAAGGACTCAAGAGACCCAGTACTTC. This chain connects TRBV4-1 to TRBJ2-5; perhaps TRBD2 as D (5 bases). The CDR3 contains 15 residues. The germline V and J ends were trimmed by 4 bases and 2 bases, with 14 bases remaining between them. Germline V gene data show CDR1 as MGHRA and CDR2 as YSYEKL.

The CDR3 bases are TGTGCCAGCAGCTTGGAGGGGGGCGGCACCGGGGAGCTGTTTTTT. Its protein product is CASSLEGGGTGELFF. The chain recombines TRBV5-4 with TRBJ2-2; D may match TRBD1 or TRBD2 (6 bases each). The CDR3 loop spans 15 amino acids. The germline V gene has CDR1 SGHNT and CDR2 YYREEE (reference sequence). Trimming took 0 bases from V and 4 from J, leaving 10 bases between them.

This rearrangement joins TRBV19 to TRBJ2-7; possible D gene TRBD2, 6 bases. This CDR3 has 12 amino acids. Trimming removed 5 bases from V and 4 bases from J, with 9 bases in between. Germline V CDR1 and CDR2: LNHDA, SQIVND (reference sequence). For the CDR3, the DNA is TGTGCCAGTAGTGGGGACTTATACGAGCAGTACTTC. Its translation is CASSGDLYEQYF.